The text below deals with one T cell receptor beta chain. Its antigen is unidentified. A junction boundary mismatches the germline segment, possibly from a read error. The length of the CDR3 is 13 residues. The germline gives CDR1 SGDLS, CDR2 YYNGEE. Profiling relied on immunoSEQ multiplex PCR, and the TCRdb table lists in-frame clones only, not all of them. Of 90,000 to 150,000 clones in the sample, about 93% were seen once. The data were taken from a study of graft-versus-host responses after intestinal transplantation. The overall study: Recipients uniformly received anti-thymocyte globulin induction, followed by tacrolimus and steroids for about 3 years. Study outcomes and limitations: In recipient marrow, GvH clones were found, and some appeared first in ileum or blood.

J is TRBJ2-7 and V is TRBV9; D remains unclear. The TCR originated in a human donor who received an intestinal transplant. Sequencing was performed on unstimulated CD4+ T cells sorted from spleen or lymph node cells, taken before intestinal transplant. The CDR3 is CASSPTLRSLSSF. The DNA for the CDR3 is TGTGCCAGCAGCCCCACCCTCCGGAGCCTCTCCAGCTTC.